These 5 T cell receptor beta chains were sequenced from one sample in a study of shared clonotypes between healthy human individuals. Some clones are missing from TCRdb's copy, which holds only in-frame ones; the method was immunoSEQ multiplex PCR. The data show some 470,000 clones, about 82% seen once. The sequencing input was PBMCs. The receptors were gathered from a woman in her 40s in good health. Some clones in this sample may be carry-over from other donors' samples.

This sequence joins TRBV29-1 and TRBJ2-7; possible D gene TRBD2, 6 bases. Germline V CDR1 and CDR2: SQVTM, ANQGSEA. V was cut by 4 bases and J by 0 bases, with 13 bases left in between. The CDR3 is 14 amino acids. The DNA of the CDR3 is TGCAGCGTTGCTGGAGGGGCCAACTCCTACGAGCAGTACTTC. As protein: CSVAGGANSYEQYF.

This sequence joins TRBV9 and TRBJ2-2, with D perhaps matching TRBD1 or TRBD2 (6 bases each). Trimming removed 3 bases from V and 6 bases from J, with 18 bases in between. The CDR3 is 16 amino acids. CDR1 and CDR2 (germline): SGDLS, YYNGEE. Written as DNA, the CDR3 is TGTGCCAGCAGCGAGGGGGGCCCTCCGGAGCCCGGGGAGCTGTTTTTT. Amino acid sequence: CASSEGGPPEPGELFF.

The chain joins TRBV27 to TRBJ2-3, with TRBD2 identical over 7 bases. The ends lost 4 bases at V and 10 bases at J; junction bases unmatched: 20. The CDR3 sequence is 17 residues long. Germline CDR1 is MNHEY and CDR2 is SMNVEV (reference sequence). Here the CDR3 DNA reads TGTGCCAGCAGTTCCTCCCGTACGGGGGGAATTCTTTTTGCGCAGTATTTT. Protein sequence: CASSSSRTGGILFAQYF.

A word on this clone: At the DNA level, this CDR3 is encoded by other sequences in the same sample as well. The chain links TRBV7-9 to TRBJ2-3; no definite D call. Germline assignment: CDR1 SEHNR and CDR2 FQNEAQ (reference sequence). This CDR3 is built from 13 residues. Trimming took 2 bases from V and 0 from J, leaving 3 bases between them. The CDR3 DNA reads as TGTGCCAGCAGCTTAAGTAGCACAGATACGCAGTATTTT. Residues: CASSLSSTDTQYF.

The chain is built from TRBV5-1 and TRBJ1-1; 8 positions match TRBD1. The germline V gene encodes CDR1 SGHRS and CDR2 YFSETQ. The V and J ends lost 4 bases and 3 bases, in that order; junction bases with no gene match: 5. The CDR3 totals 14 residues. Here the CDR3 reads CASSLDRADTEAFF. The CDR3 DNA reads TGCGCCAGCAGCCTGGACAGGGCCGACACTGAAGCTTTCTTT.